This T cell receptor (beta chain) was identified during a study of blood T cell repertoires in COVID-19 (TCRdb year 2020). As for the study more broadly: Samples from collaborators originated in the United States, Italy and Spain and spanned both the acute and convalescent phases of COVID-19. The repertoires were made available in a free public database intended to serve as a resource for research on the immune response to SARS-CoV-2. The samples were drawn from two sources: the first 160 participants of the ongoing ImmuneRACE study, and 1,200 or so subjects contributed by 6 global collaborators. HLA class I and class II types, where available, came from metadata supplied by the sample provider rather than from assay-based typing. The dataset comprised deeply sampled blood TCRbeta repertoires from subjects exposed to, actively infected with, or recovered from COVID-19. The prospective study material was composed of cDNA or gDNA derived from T cells, B-cell-depleted T cells, or PBMCs. The sample metadata nearly always contained a de-identified subject ID, COVID-19 status, age in years and sex. The research as a whole found: Clinical and demographic metadata were provided uncurated, with the amount varying by source and participant.

V loses 0 bases, J loses 1 base, and the germline ends lie 16 bases apart. The CDR3 goes from the cysteine to the phenylalanine over 17 residues. CDR3 DNA only is kept here, 51 bases in frame from base 1. The germline V gene supplies CDR1 MGHRA and CDR2 YSYEKL. One collaborating source in Seattle enrolled patients during active infection and followed them longitudinally through the course of disease. Collaborating institutions collected whole blood in K2EDTA tubes following their own protocols. For TCRbeta analysis, collaborators shipped samples in one of three forms: frozen whole blood, isolated PBMCs, or DNA extracted from either of those sample types. As for this clone: Its antigen has not been determined. No much larger clone exists at a distance of one base, and base qualities are not known.

TCRbeta CDR3 regions were amplified from genomic DNA using the immunoSEQ Assay, a bias-controlled multiplex PCR. On the authors' methods: The number of nucleated cells in each sample was estimated by amplification of reference gene primers within the assay. To quantify the absolute abundance of each unique TCRbeta CDR3 rearrangement, sequence reads were collapsed and filtered. For each sample, productive Simpson clonality was calculated as the square root of Simpson's diversity index across productive rearrangements. Sourced from immuneACCESS, this table was stored by TCRdb with only in-frame sequences that have V and J called. A share of the clones is absent; for the studies checked, an unresolved V gene accounts for under half, and the remainder has no known explanation. For V, J and clone size, that table is used; D and trimming come from the DNA. Present in this sample are about 410,000 clones, over 75% of which were seen just once. Of the sample, about 1.6% falls within the top ten clones.

The chain employs TRBV4-1 and TRBJ2-7; TRBD2 is a weak D gene call, 5 bases matching. Sequencing was done on a sample of peripheral blood. The source is a woman aged 40-49 years with COVID-19, enrolled during active disease. The CDR3 corresponds to CASSQDPDSSFSYEQYF. The DNA is TGCGCCAGCAGCCAAGATCCGGACTCCTCCTTTTCCTACGAGCAGTACTTC.